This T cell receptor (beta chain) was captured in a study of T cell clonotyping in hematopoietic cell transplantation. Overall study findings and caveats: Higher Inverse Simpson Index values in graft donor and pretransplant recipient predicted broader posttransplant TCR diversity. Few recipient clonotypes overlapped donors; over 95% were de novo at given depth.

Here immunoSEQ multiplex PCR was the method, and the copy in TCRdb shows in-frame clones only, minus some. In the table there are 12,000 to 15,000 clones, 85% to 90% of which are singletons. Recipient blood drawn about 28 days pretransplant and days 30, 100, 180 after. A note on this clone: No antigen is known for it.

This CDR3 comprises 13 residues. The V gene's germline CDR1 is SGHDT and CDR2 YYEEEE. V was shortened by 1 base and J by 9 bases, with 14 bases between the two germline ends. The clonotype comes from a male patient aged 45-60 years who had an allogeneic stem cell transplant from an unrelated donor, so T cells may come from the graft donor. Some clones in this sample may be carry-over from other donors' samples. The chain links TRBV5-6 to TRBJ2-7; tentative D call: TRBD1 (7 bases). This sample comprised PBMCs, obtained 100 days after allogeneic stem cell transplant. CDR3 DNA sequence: TGTGCCAGCAGCTTGTCAGGGGGGCCCTTGCAGTACTTC. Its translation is CASSLSGGPLQYF.